The 17 T cell receptor beta chains given below trace back to one sample, sequenced in a study of CD8+CD57+ T cells in acquired aplastic anemia. Before being chosen for sequencing, patients had shown CD8+CD57+ cell expansion by flow cytometry. TCR beta VDJ and CDR3 profiling used genomic DNA as template. MiXCR was run by TCRdb on the reads, yielding one entry per CDR3 protein. Among about 180,000 distinct CDR3 sequences listed, 48% were seen once. The sample was sorted CD4+, CD8+, or CD8+CD57+ T cells (not recorded which) from PBMCs. Source of these receptors: a human donor with aplastic anemia.

DNA of the CDR3: TGTGCCAGCAGGCCGGGAACCGGGGAGCTGTTTTTT. Translating gives CASRPGTGELFF. V is TRBV2 and J is TRBJ2-2; a weak D match, TRBD2 (5 bases). The CDR3 consists of 12 residues. Trimming shortened V by 6 bases and J by 5 bases, and 7 bases separated the two germline ends. Germline V gene data show CDR1 as SNHLY and CDR2 as FYNNEI. The whole variable domain, filled in from reference TRBV2 and TRBJ2-2, reads EPEVTQTPSHQVTQMGQEVILRCVPISNHLYFYWYRQILGQKVEFLVSFYNNEISEKSEIFDDQFSVERPDGSNFTLKIRSTKLEDSAMYFCASRPGTGELFFGEGSRLTVL.

This clonotype is labeled as medium-sized. V usage is TRBV10-3 and J usage is TRBJ1-6, with D uncertain. Germline V gives CDR1 ENHRY, CDR2 SYGVKD. V was trimmed by 11 bases and J by 9 bases, leaving 11 bases between them. The CDR3 length is 11 residues. The CDR3 DNA reads as TGTGCCGGTGGGGTGGGTTCACCCCTCCACTTT. Residues: CAGGVGSPLHF.

The chain has TRBV7-9 and TRBJ2-1; D is unclear. There are 12 residues in the CDR3. With 4 bases removed from V and 10 bases from J, the gap between germline ends came to 11 bases. Germline lookup yields CDR1 SEHNR and CDR2 FQNEAQ (reference sequence). CDR3 DNA: TGTGCCAGCAGCTGGGGATTTTCCGAGCAGTTCTTC. It specifies CASSWGFSEQFF.

Only one count was recorded for this clonotype. J is TRBJ2-1 and V is TRBV7-2; weak D call: TRBD2 (6 bases). Germline loops: CDR1 SGHTA, CDR2 FQGNSA. Between the trimmed V and J ends, which lost 0 bases and 7 bases, there was a span of 13 bases. The CDR3 consists of 15 residues. CDR3 bases: TGTGCCAGCAGCTTAGCGGGGGGTTTCTTGAATGAGCAGTTCTTC. Encoded protein: CASSLAGGFLNEQFF. The complete variable domain, with remaining parts taken from reference TRBV7-2 and TRBJ2-1, reads GAGVSQSPSNKVTEKGKDVELRCDPISGHTALYWYRQSLGQGLEFLIYFQGNSAPDKSGLPSDRFSAERTGGSVSTLTIQRTQQEDSAVYLCASSLAGGFLNEQFFGPGTRLTVL.

This clonotype was seen repeatedly, ten times or more. V gene TRBV3-1 combines with J gene TRBJ2-3, with a weak D call TRBD2 (6 bases). Germline V gene sequence: CDR1 LGHDT, CDR2 YNNKEL (reference sequence). The CDR3 has 13 residues. Trimming removed 1 base from V and 4 bases from J, with 6 bases in between. CDR3 in amino acids: CASSQAGADTQYF. CDR3 in DNA: TGTGCCAGCAGCCAAGCGGGAGCAGATACGCAGTATTTT.

This clonotype was recorded many times. The V and J genes are TRBV6-1 and TRBJ2-1; D may be TRBD2 (5 bases). CDR1 is MNHNS, CDR2 SASEGT, per germline. V was pared by 7 bases and J by 4 bases, with 17 bases between. This CDR3 is 15 amino acids long. For the CDR3, the DNA is TGTGCCAGCATCTTCACCTTGGACTCTTACAATGAGCAGTTCTTC. This encodes CASIFTLDSYNEQFF.

In this sample, this clonotype turned up many times. The chain joins TRBV18 to TRBJ2-7; no definite D call. CDR3 length: 13 amino acids. Germline V gene lookup returns CDR1 KGHSH and CDR2 LQKENI. The V gene lost 3 bases and the J gene lost 0 bases, with 6 bases spanning the gap. CDR3 sequence (DNA): TGTGCCAGCTCACCGCCAGTCTCCTACGAGCAGTACTTC. This codes for CASSPPVSYEQYF.

This clonotype was counted only a few times. The J gene is TRBJ1-2, the V gene TRBV20-1; 8 bases map to TRBD1. J gave up 7 bases and V 6 bases, and 7 bases lay outside the gene matches. Per germline, CDR1 DFQATT and CDR2 SNEGSKA (reference sequence). This CDR3 spans 12 amino acids. CDR3 DNA sequence: TGCAGTGCCCGAGGACAGGGAGCTGGCTACACCTTC. Translated: CSARGQGAGYTF.

This clonotype has a single count. The CDR3 DNA reads TGTGCCAGCAGCTTAAGGGTCCTGCCCCAGCATTTT. This sequence encodes CASSLRVLPQHF. This chain joins TRBV7-2 and TRBJ1-5; D not certain. The CDR3 runs 12 residues. V shed 2 bases and J shed 9 bases, with 8 bases lying between them. Germline V gene lookup returns CDR1 SGHTA and CDR2 FQGNSA.

This clonotype was observed many times. This chain connects TRBV6-1 to TRBJ1-1, with no clear D. Between the trimmed V and J ends, which lost 1 base and 8 bases, there was a span of 11 bases. The length of the CDR3 is 13 residues. From germline, CDR1 is MNHNS and CDR2 SASEGT. The CDR3 coding sequence is TGTGCCAGCAGTGAAGAGGCCTCTCGGGAAGCTTTCTTT. Translation: CASSEEASREAFF.

Many counts were recorded for this clonotype. This sequence joins TRBV19 and TRBJ1-6; D not certain. The CDR3 consists of 14 residues. Trimming cost V 3 bases and J 8 bases, with 11 bases left between them. Germline V lookup: CDR1 LNHDA, CDR2 SQIVND (reference sequence). As DNA, the CDR3 is TGTGCCAGTAGTATGGCAGCGACGGATTCACCCCTCCACTTT. Translating it yields CASSMAATDSPLHF.

This clonotype was seen just once. Here the CDR3 omits its conserved ending phenylalanine or tryptophan, so a read error is the likely source. Because the CDR3's place on the DNA is in doubt, the DNA is left out and the CDR3 is given as listed by TCRdb. V is TRBV7-2 and J is TRBJ1-1; the listed D gene, TRBD1, was not tested against the DNA. Inclusive of both ends, the CDR3 amounts to 11 amino acids. In germline, CDR1 is SGHTA, CDR2 FQGNSA. The CDR3 sequence is CASGFTGGWTI.

This chain uses TRBV2 with TRBJ1-2, with D tentatively TRBD1 (6 bases). Deletions cut 1 base from V and 5 bases from J, with 11 bases between. The CDR3 spans 14 residues. CDR1 is SNHLY, CDR2 FYNNEI, per germline. The CDR3 region has the DNA TGTGCCAGCAGTGAAGTACAGGGAGGGTATGGCTACACCTTC. It yields the protein CASSEVQGGYGYTF.

V usage is TRBV19 and J usage is TRBJ2-5; TRBD1 might be the D (5 bases). Germline CDR1 is LNHDA and CDR2 is SQIVND (reference sequence). The V end was cut by 3 bases, the J end by 1 base, with 12 bases between. The CDR3 has 15 residues. CDR3 nucleotides: TGTGCCAGTAGTATGCCAGGGTCGGGCCAAGAGACCCAGTACTTC. As protein: CASSMPGSGQETQYF.

V usage is TRBV15 and J usage is TRBJ1-1, with D maybe TRBD1 (6 bases). V was cut by 5 bases and J by 5 bases, with 21 bases left in between. Germline V CDR1 and CDR2: LNHNV, YYDKDF (reference sequence). There are 16 residues in the CDR3. The CDR3 DNA reads TGTGCCACCAGCTTTTGGGCAGGGGAGGTATGGACTGAAGCTTTCTTT. It specifies CATSFWAGEVWTEAFF.

This chain connects TRBV11-1 to TRBJ2-7; a possible D gene is TRBD1 (7 bases). The CDR3 extends over 16 amino acids. Germline values: CDR1 SGHAT, CDR2 FQDESV (reference sequence). V was clipped by 0 bases and J by 1 base, with 13 bases between them. The CDR3 nucleotides read TGTGCCAGCAGCTTAGCGCGCGGGACAGCGTCCTACGAGCAGTACTTC. Encoded protein: CASSLARGTASYEQYF.

As concerns this clonotype: A junction boundary mismatches the germline segment, possibly from a read error. The J gene is TRBJ2-7, the V gene TRBV7-2; 8 nucleotides align to TRBD2. The length of the CDR3 is 14 residues. From germline, CDR1 is SGHTA and CDR2 FQGNSA. CDR3 in DNA: TGTGCCAGCAGCTTGGTAGCGGGAAACTACGATCAGTACTTC. This sequence encodes CASSLVAGNYDQYF.